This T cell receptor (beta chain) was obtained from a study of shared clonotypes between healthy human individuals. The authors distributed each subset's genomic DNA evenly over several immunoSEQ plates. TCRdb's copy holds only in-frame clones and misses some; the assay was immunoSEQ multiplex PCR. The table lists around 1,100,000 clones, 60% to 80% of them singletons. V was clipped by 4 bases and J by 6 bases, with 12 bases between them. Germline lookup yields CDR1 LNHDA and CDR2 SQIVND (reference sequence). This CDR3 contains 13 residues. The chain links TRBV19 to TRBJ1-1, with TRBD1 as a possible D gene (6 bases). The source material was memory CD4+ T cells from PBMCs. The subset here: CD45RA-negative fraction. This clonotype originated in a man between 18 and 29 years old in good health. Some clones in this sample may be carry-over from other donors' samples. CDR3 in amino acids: CASSNLRGAEAFF. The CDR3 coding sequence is TGTGCCAGTAGTAATCTCAGGGGAGCTGAAGCTTTCTTT. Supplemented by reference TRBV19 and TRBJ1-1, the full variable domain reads DGGITQSPKYLFRKEGQNVTLSCEQNLNHDAMYWYRQDPGQGLRLIYYSQIVNDFQKGDIAEGYSVSREKKESFPLTVTSAQKNPTAFYLCASSNLRGAEAFFGQGTRLTVV.